This paragraph covers one T cell receptor beta chain sequence. This specimen belongs to a study of shared clonotypes between healthy human individuals. Sequencing was performed with immunoSEQ multiplex PCR; in TCRdb, only in-frame clones are kept and a portion is missing. The sample has about 670,000 clones; roughly 70% are singletons. V trimming: 0 bases; J trimming: 6 bases; junction bases outside the gene matches: 3. CDR1 LNHNV and CDR2 YYDKDF come from the germline V gene (reference sequence). The CDR3 spans 16 residues. This sequence originates from a woman aged 30 to 39 in good health. Specimen: memory CD4+ T cells sorted from blood. The sample's subset: CD45RA-negative fraction. The chain has TRBV15 and TRBJ2-4, with TRBD2 matching over 12 bases. In nucleotides, the CDR3 is TGTGCCACCAGCAGAGACCCGGGACTAGCGGGAAACATTCAGTACTTC. This sequence encodes CATSRDPGLAGNIQYF.